Listed here are 5 T cell receptor beta chains from one sample, sequenced in a study of blood T cell repertoires in COVID-19. Data came from immunoSEQ multiplex PCR; TCRdb stores just in-frame clones and leaves some out. The sample gives 57,000 or so clones, 65% to 80% of which show up once; roughly 22% is in the top ten. The specimen sequenced was peripheral blood. The receptor source for this set is a woman aged 80 or older with active or convalescent COVID-19.

This clone was counted only a few times. The rearrangement uses TRBV11-2 and TRBJ1-1, with D tentatively TRBD1 (6 bases). Between the trimmed V and J ends, which lost 3 bases and 10 bases, there was a span of 15 bases. The germline V gene has CDR1 SGHAT and CDR2 FQNNGV. The CDR3 runs to 13 residues. CDR3 DNA sequence: TGTGCCAGCAGCTTTTCATTGACAGGTGGAGCTTTCTTT. This sequence encodes CASSFSLTGGAFF.

The gene calls are TRBV6-1 and TRBJ1-1; D unclear. CDR3 length equals 13 residues. V gave up 1 base and J gave up 7 bases, with 10 bases separating them. Germline values: CDR1 MNHNS, CDR2 SASEGT. The CDR3 bases are TGTGCCAGCAGTGAAGTATTAAACGGTGAAGCTTTCTTT. Residues: CASSEVLNGEAFF.

This clone was counted between two and nine times. The rearrangement links TRBV18 to TRBJ1-4; D is possibly TRBD1 (5 bases). The CDR3 spans 14 residues. Trimming removed 4 bases from V and 10 bases from J, with 16 bases in between. The germline gives CDR1 KGHSH, CDR2 LQKENI. As DNA, the CDR3 is TGTGCCAGCTCACTACAGGTTCAGATGGGAAAACTGTTTTTT. This translates into CASSLQVQMGKLFF.

This rearrangement joins TRBV19 to TRBJ2-1; 13 bases agree with TRBD2. J was trimmed by 6 bases and V by 4 bases; bases with no gene match: 3. This CDR3 is 15 amino acids long. Per germline, CDR1 LNHDA and CDR2 SQIVND (reference sequence). CDR3 sequence: CASSTTSGGVNEQFF. DNA for the CDR3: TGTGCCAGTAGTACTACTAGCGGGGGGGTCAATGAGCAGTTCTTC.

The chain employs TRBV3-1 (or the pseudogene TRBV3-2) and TRBJ1-6; D is undetermined. There are 16 residues in the CDR3. Trimming shortened V by 1 base and J by 0 bases, and 7 bases separated the two germline ends. From germline, CDR1 is LGHDT and CDR2 YNNKEL (reference sequence). This CDR3 is CASSQVPSSYNSPLHF. CDR3 sequence (DNA): TGTGCCAGCAGCCAAGTACCGAGCTCCTATAATTCACCCCTCCACTTT.